This T cell receptor (beta chain) stems from a study of blood T cells in healthy people across ages. Study-wide context: For every two T cells, template switching captured about one barcoded beta molecule.

CDR1 is MNHEY, CDR2 SVGAGI, per germline. V was clipped by 2 bases and J by 0 bases, with 20 bases between them. This CDR3 has 19 residues. Each of the donors had roughly 9.4 milliliters of peripheral blood drawn into EDTA-treated Vacutainer tubes. Each sample used at least 6.5 million PBMCs. Primed by a sample-barcoded 5' primer and a J-beta primer mix, a second PCR proceeded for roughly 6 to 12 cycles. Through a template-switch adaptor with 12 random nucleotides, each cDNA molecule received a tag. TCRdb itself ran the 5' RACE reads through MiXCR, one entry per CDR3 protein. The sample holds about 760,000 distinct CDR3 sequences, roughly 56% seen once.

This sequence was found in a man aged 35 to 55 in good health. The J gene is TRBJ1-5, the V gene TRBV6-5, with D unclear. Sequencing was performed on blood. The CDR3 nucleotides are TGTGCCAGCAGTTACGACCCAGGTTCCGGCATGATTAGCAATCAGCCCCAGCATTTT. The encoded protein is CASSYDPGSGMISNQPQHF.